This T cell receptor beta chain was sequenced during a study of blood T cell repertoires in COVID-19. The table came from immunoSEQ multiplex PCR; TCRdb's copy has only in-frame clones and leaves some out. Among about 91,000 clones listed, approximately 86% were seen once. Germline V CDR1 and CDR2: SGHTA, FQGNSA. CDR3 length: 15 amino acids. V gave up 1 base and J gave up 4 bases, with 11 bases separating them. The sequenced material came from peripheral blood. The sequence was collected from a woman between 65 and 79 years old with acute or convalescent COVID-19. This chain uses TRBV7-2 with TRBJ1-3; D remains ambiguous. The CDR3 loop is CASSLVWTGGNTIYF. The DNA for the CDR3 is TGTGCCAGCAGCTTAGTGTGGACGGGAGGAAACACCATATATTTT.